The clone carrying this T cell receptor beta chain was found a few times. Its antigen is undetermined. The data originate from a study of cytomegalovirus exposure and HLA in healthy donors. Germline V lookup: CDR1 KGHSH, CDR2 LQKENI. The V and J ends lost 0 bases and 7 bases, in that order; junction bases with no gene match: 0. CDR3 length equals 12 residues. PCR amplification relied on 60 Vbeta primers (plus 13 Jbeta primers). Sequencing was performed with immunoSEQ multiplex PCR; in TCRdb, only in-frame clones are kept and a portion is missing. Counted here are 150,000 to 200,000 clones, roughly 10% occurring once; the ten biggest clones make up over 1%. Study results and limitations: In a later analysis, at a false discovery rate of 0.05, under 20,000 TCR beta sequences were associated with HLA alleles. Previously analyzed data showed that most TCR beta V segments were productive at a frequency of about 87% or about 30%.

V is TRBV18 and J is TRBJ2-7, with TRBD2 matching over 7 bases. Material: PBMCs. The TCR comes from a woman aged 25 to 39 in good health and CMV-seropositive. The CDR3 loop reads CASSPPGGEQYF. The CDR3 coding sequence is TGTGCCAGCTCACCACCGGGGGGGGAGCAGTACTTC.